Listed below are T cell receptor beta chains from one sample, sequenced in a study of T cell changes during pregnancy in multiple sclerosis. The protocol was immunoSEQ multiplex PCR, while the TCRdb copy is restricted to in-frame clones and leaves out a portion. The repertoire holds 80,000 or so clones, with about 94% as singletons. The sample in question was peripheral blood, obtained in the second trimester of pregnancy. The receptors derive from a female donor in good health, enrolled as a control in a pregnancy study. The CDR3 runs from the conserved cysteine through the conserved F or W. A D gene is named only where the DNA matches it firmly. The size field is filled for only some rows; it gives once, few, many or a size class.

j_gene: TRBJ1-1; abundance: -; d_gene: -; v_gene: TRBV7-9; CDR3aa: CASSPHVGFNTEAFF; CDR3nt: TGTGCCAGCAGTCCTCACGTGGGCTTTAACACTGAAGCTTTCTTT
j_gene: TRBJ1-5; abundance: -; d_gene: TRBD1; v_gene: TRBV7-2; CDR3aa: CASSTDRGGQPQHF; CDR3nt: TGTGCCAGCAGCACGGACAGGGGGGGGCAGCCCCAGCATTTT
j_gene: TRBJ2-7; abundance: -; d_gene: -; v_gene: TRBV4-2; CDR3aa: CASSQGREYSYEQYF; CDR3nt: TGTGCCAGCAGCCAAGGGAGGGAGTACTCCTACGAGCAGTACTTC
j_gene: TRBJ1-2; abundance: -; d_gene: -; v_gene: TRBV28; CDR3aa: CASSLFQGLLSDGYTF; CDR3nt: TGTGCCAGCAGTTTGTTTCAAGGCCTACTATCCGATGGCTACACCTTC
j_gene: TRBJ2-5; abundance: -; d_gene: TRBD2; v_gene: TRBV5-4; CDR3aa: CASSPGGDGLKETQYF; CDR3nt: TGTGCCAGCAGCCCTGGGGGGGACGGATTAAAAGAGACCCAGTACTTC
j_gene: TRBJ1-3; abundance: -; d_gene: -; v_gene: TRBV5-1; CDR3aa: CASSLAGRAYGNTIYF; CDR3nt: TGCGCCAGCAGCTTGGCCGGCAGGGCCTATGGAAACACCATATATTTT
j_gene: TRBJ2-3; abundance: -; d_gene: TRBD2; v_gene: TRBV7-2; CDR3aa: CASSFQRGADTQYF; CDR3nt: TGTGCCAGCAGCTTTCAGCGGGGAGCAGATACGCAGTATTTT
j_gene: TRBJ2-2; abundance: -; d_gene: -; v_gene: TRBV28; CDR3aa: CASSLVGTENTGELFF; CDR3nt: TGTGCCAGCAGTTTAGTAGGGACTGAGAACACCGGGGAGCTGTTTTTT
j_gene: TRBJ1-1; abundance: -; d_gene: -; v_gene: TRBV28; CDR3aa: CASSQVIGPLNTEAFF; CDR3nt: TGTGCCAGCAGTCAGGTGATTGGGCCCTTGAACACTGAAGCTTTCTTT
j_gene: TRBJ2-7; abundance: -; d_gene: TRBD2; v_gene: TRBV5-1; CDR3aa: CASSLAGGAPLYEQYF; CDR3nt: TGCGCCAGCAGCTTGGCCGGGGGGGCCCCGCTCTACGAGCAGTACTTC
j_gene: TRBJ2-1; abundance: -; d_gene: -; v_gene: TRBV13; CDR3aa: CASSLREFPYNEQFF; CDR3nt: TGTGCCAGCAGCCTCCGGGAGTTCCCCTACAATGAGCAGTTCTTC
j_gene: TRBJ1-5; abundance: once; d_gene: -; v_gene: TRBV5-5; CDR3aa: CASSPGGRHQPQHF; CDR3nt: TGTGCCAGCAGTCCCGGGGGGAGGCACCAGCCCCAGCATTTT
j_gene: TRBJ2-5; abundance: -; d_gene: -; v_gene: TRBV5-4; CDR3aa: CASTEWGEETQYF; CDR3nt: TGTGCCAGCACTGAATGGGGAGAAGAGACCCAGTACTTC
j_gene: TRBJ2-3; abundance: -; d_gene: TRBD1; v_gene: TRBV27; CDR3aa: CASSLSGTGVADTQYF; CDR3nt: TGTGCCAGCAGTTTATCCGGGACAGGGGTGGCGGATACGCAGTATTTT
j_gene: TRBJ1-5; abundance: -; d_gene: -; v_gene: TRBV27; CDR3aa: CASSLRTGNQPQHF; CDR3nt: TGTGCCAGCAGTCTTAGGACTGGGAATCAGCCCCAGCATTTT
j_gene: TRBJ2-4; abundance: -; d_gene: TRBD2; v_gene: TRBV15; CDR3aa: CATSTRTSGRLDIQYF; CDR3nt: TGTGCCACCAGCACGAGGACTAGCGGGAGGCTTGACATTCAGTACTTC
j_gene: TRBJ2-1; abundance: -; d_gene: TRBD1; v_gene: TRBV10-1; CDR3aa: CASSMTGHGEQFF; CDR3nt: TGCGCCAGCAGTATGACAGGGCACGGTGAGCAGTTCTTC
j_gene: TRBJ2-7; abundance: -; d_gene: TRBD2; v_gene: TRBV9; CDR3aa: CASSVGTSETYEQYF; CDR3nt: TGTGCCAGCAGCGTAGGAACTAGCGAAACCTACGAGCAGTACTTC
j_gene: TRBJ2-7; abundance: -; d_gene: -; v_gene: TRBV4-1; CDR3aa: CASSRTANYEQYF; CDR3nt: TGCGCCAGCAGCCGGACAGCTAACTACGAGCAGTACTTC
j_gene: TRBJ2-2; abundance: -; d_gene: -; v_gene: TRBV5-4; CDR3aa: CASSLVLTGMNTGELFF; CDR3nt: TGTGCCAGCAGCTTGGTCCTTACAGGGATGAACACCGGGGAGCTGTTTTTT
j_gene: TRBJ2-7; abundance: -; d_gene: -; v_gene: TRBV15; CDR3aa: CATSRETGIDEQYF; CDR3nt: TGTGCCACCAGCAGAGAAACAGGGATCGACGAGCAGTACTTC
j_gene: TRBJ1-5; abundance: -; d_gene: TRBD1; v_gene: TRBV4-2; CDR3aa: CASSQGEGQGAWGNQPQHF; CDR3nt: TGTGCCAGCAGCCAAGGCGAGGGACAGGGGGCGTGGGGCAATCAGCCCCAGCATTTT
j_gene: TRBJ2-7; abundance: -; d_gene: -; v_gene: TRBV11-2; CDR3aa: CASSLGLSSYEQYF; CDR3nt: TGTGCCAGCAGCTTAGGCCTGAGCTCCTACGAGCAGTACTTC
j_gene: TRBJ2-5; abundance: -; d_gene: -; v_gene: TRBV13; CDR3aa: CASSWPHDKRETQYF; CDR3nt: TGTGCCAGCAGCTGGCCCCACGACAAAAGAGAGACCCAGTACTTC
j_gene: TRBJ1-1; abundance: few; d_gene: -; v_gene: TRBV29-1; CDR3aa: CSADYRDTEAFF; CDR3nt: TGCAGCGCCGACTACAGGGACACTGAAGCTTTCTTT